The 10 T cell receptor beta chains below all came from one sample that was sequenced in a study of blood T cell repertoires in COVID-19. Profiling relied on immunoSEQ multiplex PCR, and the TCRdb table lists in-frame clones only, not all of them. In the table there are over 300,000 clones, approximately 88% of which are singletons. Specimen: peripheral blood. Receptors originate from a man younger than 35 who had recovered from COVID-19.

A remark on this clone: Other nucleotide sequences from this sample produce the same CDR3. This rearrangement joins TRBV3-1 (or the pseudogene TRBV3-2) to TRBJ1-1, with D unclear. Germline CDR1 and CDR2: LGHDT and YNNKEL (reference sequence). CDR3 length: 13 amino acids. Trimming stripped 1 base from V and 1 base from J, with 4 bases between. Here the CDR3 DNA reads TGTGCCAGCAGCCAAGCCGGGAACACTGAAGCTTTCTTT. Encoded protein: CASSQAGNTEAFF.

The J gene is TRBJ2-5, the V gene TRBV7-3; D might be TRBD1 (6 bases). Germline V gives CDR1 SGHTA, CDR2 FQGTGA. This CDR3 comprises 13 residues. V was cut by 5 bases and J by 5 bases, with 12 bases left in between. CDR3 nucleotides: TGTGCCAGCAGCCCCAGGGGTCGGGAGACCCAGTACTTC. This gives the protein CASSPRGRETQYF.

The chain recombines TRBV18 with TRBJ2-5; 9 nucleotides align to TRBD2. Germline values: CDR1 KGHSH, CDR2 LQKENI. This CDR3 is built from 17 residues. The V gene end was trimmed by 1 base and the J gene end by 3 bases; junction bases not matched to a gene: 9. The DNA for the CDR3 is TGTGCCAGCTCACCACGGATTATGGCTAGCGGGGAAGAGACCCAGTACTTC. Amino acid sequence: CASSPRIMASGEETQYF.

This sequence joins TRBV3-1 (or the pseudogene TRBV3-2) and TRBJ1-1; maybe TRBD1 (5 bases). The V gene lost 3 bases and the J gene lost 5 bases, with 16 bases spanning the gap. CDR1 is LGHDT, CDR2 YNNKEL, per germline (reference sequence). This CDR3 contains 15 residues. CDR3 sequence (DNA): TGTGCCAGCAGCCAGACAAGCGGGGGAGGGACTGAAGCTTTCTTT. Its translation is CASSQTSGGGTEAFF.

The chain couples TRBV6-6 to TRBJ2-5, with 12 bases matching TRBD2. CDR1 and CDR2 (germline): MNHNY, SVGAGI (reference sequence). This CDR3 has 15 amino acids. Trimming at V came to 4 bases and at J to 4 bases, leaving 4 bases not matched to a gene. The CDR3 DNA reads TGTGCCAGCAGTTCCTCGACTAGCGGGAGAGAGACCCAGTACTTC. It specifies CASSSSTSGRETQYF.

The V and J genes are TRBV7-8 and TRBJ2-3; D ambiguous. V lost 5 bases and J lost 3, with 6 bases in between. Looked up from germline, CDR1 is SGHVS and CDR2 is FQNEAQ. The CDR3 is made up of 12 amino acids. CDR3 sequence reads: CASSPPTDTQYF. In nucleotides, the CDR3 is TGTGCCAGCAGCCCCCCGACAGATACGCAGTATTTT.

The chain has TRBV5-6 and TRBJ1-2, with TRBD1 identical over 8 bases. The germline V gene has CDR1 SGHDT and CDR2 YYEEEE. The CDR3 spans 14 residues. Germline trimming cut 1 base from V and 4 bases from J; bases unmatched to any gene: 3. In DNA, the CDR3 is TGTGCCAGCAGCTTGCAGGGGGCCAGCTATGGCTACACCTTC. This sequence encodes CASSLQGASYGYTF.

This sequence joins TRBV19 and TRBJ1-1; no firm D call. Germline CDR1 is LNHDA and CDR2 is SQIVND (reference sequence). This CDR3 has 15 amino acids. The V end was cut by 6 bases, the J end by 3 bases, with 17 bases between. This CDR3 is CASRNTGSRHTEAFF. CDR3 nucleotide sequence: TGTGCCAGTAGAAACACTGGGTCGCGGCACACTGAAGCTTTCTTT.

The J gene is TRBJ2-7, the V gene TRBV5-6; no definite D call. The CDR3 totals 12 residues. V lost 5 bases and J lost 2, with 8 bases in between. CDR1 SGHDT and CDR2 YYEEEE come from the germline V gene. CDR3: CASSSLPYEQYF. The CDR3 DNA reads TGTGCCAGCAGTTCCCTTCCCTACGAGCAGTACTTC.

This clone was counted once. The rearrangement joins TRBV7-6 to TRBJ1-2; 8 positions agree with TRBD1. Germline lookup yields CDR1 SGHVS and CDR2 FNYEAQ. V dropped 5 bases and J dropped 8; count of bases not matched to a gene: 13. The CDR3 spans 15 residues. The CDR3: CASSPYGQGMIGYTF. The CDR3 DNA follows: TGTGCCAGCAGCCCCTACGGACAGGGTATGATCGGCTACACCTTC. Looking up the rest from reference TRBV7-6 and TRBJ1-2 gives the full variable domain: GAGVSQSPRYKVTKRGQDVALRCDPISGHVSLYWYRQALGQGPEFLTYFNYEAQQDKSGLPNDRFSAERPEGSISTLTIQRTEQRDSAMYRCASSPYGQGMIGYTFGSGTRLTVV.